One sample yielded the 23 T cell receptor beta chains listed below, sequenced in a study of identical twins (dated by TCRdb to 2016 to 2017). The method was 5' RACE. The instrument given in TCRdb is Illumina HiSeq 2000. TCRdb reprocessed the public reads (quality trimming at Q25 with fastp, clone calling with MiXCR) and kept in-frame beta chains. Every CDR3 protein is listed once, alongside the most common genes and DNA of its rows. Within this sample are approximately 1.8 million distinct CDR3 sequences, with roughly a third of them counted one time only. Around 0.25% of the sample is taken by the ten largest. The specimen sequenced was cord blood. The receptors come from a newborn girl in good health.

The sample holds a few counts of this clonotype. The chain recombines TRBV21-1 with TRBJ2-7; TRBD2, the table's D call, lacks a check against the DNA. TRBV21-1 is a documented pseudogene. CDR3 length equals 18 residues. The CDR3 spells CASSKGDNASGSSDEQYF. The CDR3 DNA reads as TGTGCCAGCAGCAAAGGGGATAACGCTAGCGGGAGTTCGGACGAGCAGTACTTC.

Remarks on this clonotype: A much larger clone differs by one base, so this may be a read error. The rearrangement joins TRBV28 to TRBJ2-5; TRBD1 or TRBD2 may be the D gene (5 bases each). The DNA end lines up better with TRBJ2-7; the J call may be wrong. The CDR3 has 15 amino acids. Germline V CDR1 and CDR2: MDHEN, SYDVKM. The DNA of the CDR3 is TGTGCCAGCATGGAAAGCCGGGACGCTACCTACGAGCAGTACTTC. Translating gives CASMESRDATYEQYF.

Worth noting for this clonotype: A much bigger clone sits one base away, suggesting this may be a read error. This chain uses TRBV7-2 with TRBJ2-5, with 10 bases fitting TRBD2. Germline V gene data show CDR1 as SGHTA and CDR2 as FQGNSA. V gave up 0 bases and J gave up 11 bases; unmatched junction bases: 12. This CDR3 has 16 amino acids. The CDR3: CASSLARTSGYNEQYF. Here the CDR3 DNA reads TGTGCCAGCAGCTTAGCCCGGACTAGCGGATACAATGAGCAGTACTTC.

The J gene is TRBJ2-4, the V gene TRBV2; TRBD1 matches at 9 bases. Germline V gene sequence: CDR1 SNHLY, CDR2 FYNNEI. This CDR3 is built from 17 residues. Trimming at V came to 7 bases and at J to 0 bases, leaving 10 bases not matched to a gene. The CDR3 loop is CASTSRDRALAKNIQYF. CDR3 in DNA: TGTGCCAGCACGTCCCGGGACAGGGCACTAGCCAAAAACATTCAGTACTTC.

V usage is TRBV5-6 and J usage is TRBJ2-7; 13 nucleotides agree with TRBD2. The germline V gene has CDR1 SGHDT and CDR2 YYEEEE. V was clipped by 4 bases and J by 5 bases; unmatched bases: 6. CDR3 length equals 15 residues. CDR3 sequence reads: CASSPWTSGSDEQYF. The CDR3, as DNA: TGTGCCAGCAGCCCTTGGACTAGCGGGAGCGACGAGCAGTACTTC.

With respect to this clonotype: The junction and the germline gene differ at one end; a read error may be behind it. The CDR3 coding sequence is TGTGCCAGCTCCCCTCCGGGACTAGCGGGAGGAGGAGATGCGCAGTATTTT. It is translated as CASSPPGLAGGGDAQYF. This chain connects TRBV19 to TRBJ2-3; 15 bases line up with TRBD2. Germline assignment: CDR1 LNHDA and CDR2 SQIVND (reference sequence). The CDR3 length is 17 residues.

The genes are TRBV6-1 and TRBJ2-1, with D possibly matching TRBD2 (6 bases). Trimming left V 2 bases short and J 1 base short, with 9 bases between. This CDR3 contains 15 residues. Germline V gene data show CDR1 as MNHNS and CDR2 as SASEGT. For the CDR3, the DNA is TGTGCCAGCAGTGAATGGCGGGAATCCTACAATGAGCAGTTCTTC. It yields the protein CASSEWRESYNEQFF.

As to this clonotype: Since no conserved phenylalanine or tryptophan closes the CDR3, a read error is the likely cause. The rearrangement uses TRBV18 and TRBJ2-4, with 7 bases that match TRBD1. The DNA end is a closer match to TRBJ2-5, so the J assignment may be wrong. Per germline, CDR1 KGHSH and CDR2 LQKENI. This CDR3 has 14 amino acids. CDR3 sequence (DNA): TGTGCCAGCTCATCCGCGACAGGGTTGGAGACCCAGTACTAC. Its protein product is CASSSATGLETQYY.

This clonotype was seen a few times. The chain is built from TRBV7-6 and TRBJ1-2; 7 bases line up with TRBD1. With 5 bases clipped from V and 3 bases from J, the junction kept 6 bases outside the gene matches. In germline, CDR1 is SGHVS, CDR2 FNYEAQ. The length of the CDR3 is 14 residues. The CDR3 DNA reads as TGTGCCAGCAGCCCGACAGGGAATCACTATGGCTACACCTTC. Translation: CASSPTGNHYGYTF.

This sequence joins TRBV2 and TRBJ2-7; 7 bases are a match to TRBD1. The trim removed 0 bases at V and 5 bases at J, leaving 10 bases unmatched. CDR3 size: 16 residues. Per germline, CDR1 SNHLY and CDR2 FYNNEI. CDR3 in amino acids: CASSEALGQSLDEQYF. DNA for the CDR3: TGTGCCAGCAGTGAAGCGCTGGGACAGTCCTTGGACGAGCAGTACTTC.

V is TRBV20-1 and J is TRBJ2-3, with a weak D call TRBD1 (6 bases). The CDR3 is made up of 13 amino acids. Germline V gene lookup returns CDR1 DFQATT and CDR2 SNEGSKA (reference sequence). In nucleotides, the CDR3 is TGCACCCTCCCTAGACAGGGCACAGATACGCAGTATTTT. Its translation: CTLPRQGTDTQYF.

This clonotype was detected only a few times. The V gene is TRBV5-6, the J gene TRBJ1-1; D is ambiguous. From germline, CDR1 is SGHDT and CDR2 YYEEEE. With 1 base removed from V and 4 bases from J, the gap between germline ends came to 11 bases. The CDR3 consists of 14 residues. CDR3 sequence reads: CASSLTEVTTEAFF. CDR3 DNA: TGTGCCAGCAGCTTGACTGAGGTCACCACTGAAGCTTTCTTT.

This clonotype was seen more than once but under ten times. The chain joins TRBV25-1 to TRBJ2-1, with 9 bases identical to TRBD1. Germline lookup yields CDR1 MGHDK and CDR2 SYGVNS. The V and J ends lost 1 base and 4 bases, in that order; junction bases with no gene match: 2. The CDR3 is 15 amino acids. CDR3 in DNA: TGTGCCAGCAGTGAATCCGGGACAGGGTACAATGAGCAGTTCTTC. This translates into CASSESGTGYNEQFF.

This clonotype has just one count. V gene TRBV10-1 combines with J gene TRBJ2-1; 7 positions agree with TRBD2. Losses at the gene ends were 2 bases for V and 8 bases for J; bases not matched to a gene: 18. The germline V gene encodes CDR1 WNHNN and CDR2 SYGVQD (reference sequence). The CDR3 runs to 18 residues. The CDR3: CASSERFGLGLGLHEQFF. In DNA, the CDR3 is TGCGCCAGCAGTGAGCGGTTTGGACTAGGGCTTGGGCTTCATGAGCAGTTCTTC.

As to this clonotype: With a much larger clone just one base away, this may be a read error. The CDR3 spells CSARARIEGETRYF. CDR3 nucleotides: TGCAGTGCGAGAGCAAGAATCGAGGGAGAGACCCGGTACTTC. This sequence joins TRBV20-1 and TRBJ2-5, with D possibly being TRBD2 (5 bases). The CDR3 consists of 14 residues. In germline, CDR1 is DFQATT, CDR2 SNEGSKA (reference sequence).

This clonotype was observed a handful of times. The rearrangement links TRBV5-1 to TRBJ1-4; tentative D call: TRBD1 (6 bases). Germline V gene lookup returns CDR1 SGHRS and CDR2 YFSETQ. There are 16 residues in the CDR3. V was clipped by 2 bases and J by 4 bases, with 15 bases between them. CDR3: CASSFEGGRINEKLFF. CDR3 bases: TGCGCCAGCAGCTTTGAAGGGGGTAGAATTAATGAAAAACTGTTTTTT.

This clonotype came up many times. CDR3 amino acids: CSAIELADYEQYF. In nucleotides, the CDR3 is TGCAGTGCTATTGAACTAGCGGACTACGAGCAGTACTTC. The rearrangement uses TRBV20-1 and TRBJ2-7; 8 positions match TRBD2. Losses at the gene ends were 4 bases for V and 3 bases for J; bases not matched to a gene: 5. The CDR3 is made up of 13 amino acids. Germline V CDR1 and CDR2: DFQATT, SNEGSKA (reference sequence).

This clonotype was recorded a few times. V and J are TRBV5-1 and TRBJ2-3, with TRBD2 matching 7 bases. Germline values: CDR1 SGHRS, CDR2 YFSETQ. The CDR3 contains 16 residues. The ends lost 5 bases at V and 4 bases at J; junction bases unmatched: 13. In nucleotides, the CDR3 is TGCGCCAGCAGTCCCCAAGGCGGGAGATCAGCAGATACGCAGTATTTT. As protein: CASSPQGGRSADTQYF.

This clonotype came up a few times. CDR3 bases: TGTGCCAGCAGTTGGCTAACAGGGGGCACTGAAGCTTTCTTT. Encoded protein: CASSWLTGGTEAFF. This chain uses TRBV28 with TRBJ1-1, with 8 bases that match TRBD1. J gave up 4 bases and V 4 bases, and 5 bases lay outside the gene matches. The CDR3 length is 14 residues. From germline, CDR1 is MDHEN and CDR2 SYDVKM.

A few counts support this clonotype. The chain uses TRBV7-8 and TRBJ2-3; 13 nucleotides align to TRBD2. This CDR3 spans 16 amino acids. Germline CDR1 is SGHVS and CDR2 is FQNEAQ. The V gene end was trimmed by 5 bases and the J gene end by 4 bases; junction bases not matched to a gene: 6. The CDR3: CASSPTSGRYSDTQYF. The CDR3 DNA is TGTGCCAGCAGCCCGACTAGCGGGAGGTATTCAGATACGCAGTATTTT.

This clonotype was observed a few times. The CDR3 nucleotides are TGCGCCAGCGCACAGGATAGTAGGGGGACCCAGTACTTC. Its protein product is CASAQDSRGTQYF. The chain uses TRBV5-1 and TRBJ2-5, with D possibly TRBD1 on 5 matching bases. The V end was cut by 7 bases, the J end by 7 bases, with 17 bases between. From germline, CDR1 is SGHRS and CDR2 YFSETQ. This CDR3 has 13 amino acids.

On this clonotype itself: It may be a read error: a sequence one base away is much more abundant. This chain uses TRBV29-1 with TRBJ2-7, with 8 bases aligning to TRBD1. Germline V gives CDR1 SQVTM, CDR2 ANQGSEA. The CDR3 is 13 amino acids. CDR3 residues: CGVVTGETYEQYF. The CDR3 DNA sequence: TGCGGCGTAGTGACAGGGGAGACCTACGAGCAGTACTTC.

The V call is TRBV7-2, the J call TRBJ2-1, with TRBD2 matching over 12 bases. This CDR3 contains 16 residues. The V gene end was trimmed by 5 bases and the J gene end by 3 bases; junction bases not matched to a gene: 5. CDR1 is SGHTA, CDR2 FQGNSA, per germline. The CDR3 sequence is CASSLWTSGNYNEQFF. The CDR3 DNA reads as TGTGCCAGCAGCCTCTGGACTAGCGGGAACTACAATGAGCAGTTCTTC.